These 25 T cell receptor beta chains were all obtained from the same sample, sequenced in a study of blood T cell repertoires in COVID-19 (dated by TCRdb to the early 2020s). The method was the immunoSEQ multiplex PCR assay. In its TCRdb copy, this immuneACCESS table keeps in-frame sequences only and misses some clones. Where compared with another copy, unresolved V genes explain less than half of these, and the others have no known cause. This sample lists roughly 400,000 clones; 88% were detected once. The ten largest clones represent about 1.5% of the sample. Sequenced input: PBMCs or T cells enriched from blood (not recorded which). The receptors here all came from a young woman who had been exposed to COVID-19.

This clone appeared a single time. This rearrangement joins TRBV28 to TRBJ1-5, with D maybe TRBD1 (6 bases). The CDR3 runs to 16 residues. The V gene lost 9 bases and the J gene lost 2 bases, with 20 bases spanning the gap. Germline V gives CDR1 MDHEN, CDR2 SYDVKM. CDR3 nucleotide sequence: TGTGCCAGTTTAAGGGAAGGGCAGGGGCGCAATCAGCCCCAGCATTTT. This codes for CASLREGQGRNQPQHF.

The J gene is TRBJ1-2, the V gene TRBV15; no clear D gene. The germline V and J ends were trimmed by 1 base and 5 bases, with 20 bases remaining between them. Germline V gene sequence: CDR1 LNHNV, CDR2 YYDKDF (reference sequence). The CDR3 covers 17 residues. The CDR3 sequence is CATSRVYTDVAGYGYTF. The DNA for the CDR3 is TGTGCCACCAGCAGAGTCTACACAGACGTTGCGGGGTATGGCTACACCTTC.

The J gene is TRBJ2-7, the V gene TRBV24-1; 9 bases map to TRBD1. V lost 6 bases and J lost 3; bases outside the gene matches: 2. The CDR3 has 13 amino acids. Germline CDR1 KGHDR, CDR2 SFDVKD. The CDR3 region is CATSPGQGYEQYF. Here the CDR3 DNA reads TGTGCCACCAGTCCGGGACAGGGCTACGAGCAGTACTTC.

The chain employs TRBV5-1 and TRBJ2-7, with D possibly TRBD2 on 5 matching bases. V lost 9 bases to trimming and J lost 0 bases, with 13 bases between them. CDR1 is SGHRS, CDR2 YFSETQ, per germline. This CDR3 spans 13 amino acids. CDR3 in amino acids: CATRHGSSYEQYF. The CDR3 DNA reads TGCGCCACCAGACATGGGAGCTCCTACGAGCAGTACTTC.

The chain recombines TRBV28 with TRBJ2-1, with D perhaps TRBD1 (6 bases). V lost 5 bases to trimming and J lost 1 base, with 15 bases between them. The CDR3 is 16 residues long. CDR1 MDHEN and CDR2 SYDVKM come from the germline V gene. CDR3 loop: CASSVPRQESYNEQFF. The CDR3 DNA reads as TGTGCCAGCAGTGTACCCCGACAGGAATCCTACAATGAGCAGTTCTTC.

This clone was counted between two and nine times. CDR3 DNA: TGCAGTGCTAGTGCAGGGGTTAACTATGGCTACACCTTC. Residues: CSASAGVNYGYTF. This sequence joins TRBV20-1 and TRBJ1-2, with D perhaps matching TRBD1 (6 bases). V was trimmed by 3 bases and J by 1 base, leaving 9 bases between them. From germline, CDR1 is DFQATT and CDR2 SNEGSKA (reference sequence). The CDR3 loop spans 13 amino acids.

This clone was found once. The V call is TRBV7-6, the J call TRBJ1-2; 7 bases match TRBD1. Germline V gives CDR1 SGHVS, CDR2 FNYEAQ. This CDR3 contains 15 residues. Losses at the gene ends were 1 base for V and 6 bases for J; bases not matched to a gene: 8. The CDR3 sequence: CASSLGVGTDNGYTF. The CDR3 DNA reads as TGTGCCAGCAGCTTAGGGGTTGGGACAGATAATGGCTACACCTTC.

The rearrangement joins TRBV29-1 to TRBJ2-7; maybe TRBD1 (5 bases). Trimming stripped 3 bases from V and 0 bases from J, with 12 bases between. The CDR3 covers 14 residues. Germline V gives CDR1 SQVTM, CDR2 ANQGSEA. Written as DNA, the CDR3 is TGCAGCGTTGACGTTCAGGGCTTCTCCTACGAGCAGTACTTC. Encoded protein: CSVDVQGFSYEQYF.

V usage is TRBV6-5 and J usage is TRBJ2-1; a weak D match, TRBD2 (5 bases). The germline CDR1 and CDR2 sequences are MNHEY and SVGAGI. This CDR3 region has 13 residues. Trimming removed 10 bases at V and 3 bases at J, with 13 bases between. As DNA, the CDR3 is TGTGCCACTCGCCGGGATTACTACAATGAGCAGTTCTTC. Translating gives CATRRDYYNEQFF.

This chain joins TRBV30 and TRBJ1-6; D ambiguous. CDR1 GTSNPN and CDR2 SVGIG come from the germline V gene (reference sequence). The CDR3 loop spans 11 amino acids. V lost 5 bases, J lost 8 bases, and 7 bases lay in between. CDR3 amino acids: CAWDQDSPLHF. In DNA form, the CDR3 reads TGTGCCTGGGACCAGGATTCACCCCTCCACTTT.

The chain combines TRBV19 with TRBJ2-1, with unresolved D. CDR1 is LNHDA and CDR2 is SQIVND in the germline V gene (reference sequence). With 3 bases removed from V and 7 bases from J, the gap between germline ends came to 10 bases. This CDR3 has 13 amino acids. The DNA for the CDR3 is TGTGCCAGTAGTATGATAGCTGGTAATGAGCAGTTCTTC. Translation gives CASSMIAGNEQFF.

The V gene is TRBV7-2, the J gene TRBJ1-4; 12 nucleotides align to TRBD1. CDR3 length: 15 residues. J lost 7 bases, V lost 4 bases, and 4 bases had no gene match. The germline CDR1 and CDR2 sequences are SGHTA and FQGNSA. The CDR3 here is CASSSGTGGREKLFF. DNA for the CDR3: TGTGCCAGCAGCTCGGGGACAGGGGGCCGTGAAAAACTGTTTTTT.

The chain links TRBV5-4 to TRBJ2-1; 7 bases fit TRBD1. The germline V gene encodes CDR1 SGHNT and CDR2 YYREEE (reference sequence). The CDR3 length is 15 residues. Losses at the gene ends were 0 bases for V and 5 bases for J; bases not matched to a gene: 5. The CDR3 sequence is CASSLGDRSDNEQFF. Written as DNA, the CDR3 is TGTGCCAGCAGCTTGGGGGACAGATCAGACAATGAGCAGTTCTTC.

The rearrangement uses TRBV5-1 and TRBJ2-2, with 11 bases lining up with TRBD1. The CDR3 consists of 15 residues. With 4 bases clipped from V and 7 bases from J, the junction kept 6 bases outside the gene matches. CDR1 is SGHRS, CDR2 YFSETQ, per germline. The CDR3 DNA reads as TGCGCCAGCAGCGAGGACAGGGGGCAGGGCGGGGAGCTGTTTTTT. Translation gives CASSEDRGQGGELFF.

J is TRBJ2-1 and V is TRBV18; D is ambiguous. This CDR3 contains 16 residues. Trimming shortened V by 6 bases and J by 3 bases, and 18 bases separated the two germline ends. Per germline, CDR1 KGHSH and CDR2 LQKENI. CDR3 in amino acids: CASSPDSTIFYNEQFF. For the CDR3, the DNA is TGTGCCAGCTCCCCGGATAGCACAATATTCTACAATGAGCAGTTCTTC.

The chain employs TRBV7-8 and TRBJ2-5, with 10 bases aligning to TRBD2. The CDR3 is made up of 18 amino acids. CDR1 and CDR2 (germline): SGHVS, FQNEAQ. With V trimmed by 1 base and J by 6 bases, 14 bases remained unmatched. CDR3 amino acids: CASSLVGPSGGAGKTQYF. The CDR3 DNA reads as TGTGCCAGCAGCTTAGTAGGCCCCAGCGGGGGGGCCGGGAAGACCCAGTACTTC.

The chain combines TRBV5-4 with TRBJ1-1; maybe TRBD1 (6 bases). The length of the CDR3 is 15 residues. In germline, CDR1 is SGHNT, CDR2 YYREEE (reference sequence). Trimming cost V 1 base and J 3 bases, with 13 bases left between them. Written as DNA, the CDR3 is TGTGCCAGCAGCTTGTTCCCGACAGGTTACACTGAAGCTTTCTTT. This sequence encodes CASSLFPTGYTEAFF.

V and J are TRBV5-4 and TRBJ2-1; TRBD2 aligns across 13 bases. The CDR3 contains 17 residues. In germline, CDR1 is SGHNT, CDR2 YYREEE (reference sequence). Trimming cost V 1 base and J 8 bases; bases outside gene matches: 9. The CDR3 here is CASSLILTSGRADEQFF. CDR3 sequence (DNA): TGTGCCAGCAGCTTGATACTTACTAGCGGGAGGGCAGATGAGCAGTTCTTC.

The chain combines TRBV25-1 with TRBJ2-5; the D gene is possibly TRBD2 (7 bases). The germline V gene encodes CDR1 MGHDK and CDR2 SYGVNS. This CDR3 has 18 amino acids. Trimming removed 5 bases at V and 5 bases at J, with 27 bases between. The CDR3 region has the DNA TGTGCCAGCAGTTCCTTCCGGGTACAGGGAAGAGCGGGGGAGACCCAGTACTTC. It translates to CASSSFRVQGRAGETQYF.

The rearrangement joins TRBV15 to TRBJ2-1; tentatively, D is TRBD2 (7 bases). The CDR3 is 14 residues long. Germline CDR1 and CDR2: LNHNV and YYDKDF (reference sequence). V was cut by 0 bases and J by 8 bases, with 11 bases left in between. CDR3 in amino acids: CATSREGGGDEQFF. The CDR3 nucleotides are TGTGCCACCAGCAGAGAGGGAGGGGGGGATGAGCAGTTCTTC.

V and J are TRBV28 and TRBJ2-2; D not resolved. Germline V lookup: CDR1 MDHEN, CDR2 SYDVKM. Trimming pared 3 bases from V and 7 bases from J, leaving 12 bases between. There are 14 residues in the CDR3. CDR3 in amino acids: CASSLWSSNGELFF. As DNA, the CDR3 is TGTGCCAGCAGTTTGTGGTCCTCTAACGGGGAGCTGTTTTTT.

The CDR3 sequence: CASSEWGTGNTEAFF. CDR3 nucleotides: TGTGCCAGCAGTGAGTGGGGGACAGGGAACACTGAAGCTTTCTTT. This chain joins TRBV25-1 and TRBJ1-1; 8 bases fit TRBD1. V lost 3 bases and J lost 1; bases outside the gene matches: 4. This CDR3 is built from 15 residues. Germline V gene data show CDR1 as MGHDK and CDR2 as SYGVNS.

The J gene is TRBJ1-5, the V gene TRBV30; 7 bases map to TRBD1. V lost 0 bases and J lost 1; bases outside the gene matches: 3. The germline CDR1 and CDR2 sequences are GTSNPN and SVGIG (reference sequence). This CDR3 comprises 15 residues. The CDR3 nucleotides read TGTGCCTGGAGTGTCGGGACAGCGAGCAATCAGCCCCAGCATTTT. This codes for CAWSVGTASNQPQHF.

The chain carries TRBV11-2 and TRBJ2-2; 9 bases are a match to TRBD1. CDR1 and CDR2 (germline): SGHAT, FQNNGV. CDR3 length: 15 amino acids. With V trimmed by 5 bases and J by 1 base, 2 bases remained unmatched. The CDR3 DNA reads as TGTGCCAGCAGCCTGGACAGGGGGAACACCGGGGAGCTGTTTTTT. Translated: CASSLDRGNTGELFF.

V is TRBV3-1 (or the pseudogene TRBV3-2) and J is TRBJ2-5; D remains ambiguous. V was trimmed by 2 bases and J by 5 bases, leaving 9 bases between them. Per germline, CDR1 LGHDT and CDR2 YNNKEL (reference sequence). The CDR3 covers 13 residues. CDR3 amino acids: CASSQNPQETQYF. As DNA, the CDR3 is TGTGCCAGCAGCCAAAACCCCCAGGAGACCCAGTACTTC.